The source of this TCR beta chain is a study of T cell changes during pregnancy in multiple sclerosis. Using immunoSEQ multiplex PCR, the repertoire was profiled, and TCRdb retains in-frame clones only, with some absent. The table has fewer than 65,000 clones, approximately 94% seen once; the top ten hold approximately 0.31%. Trimming took 2 bases from V and 5 from J; bases not matched to a gene: 10. The CDR3 loop spans 17 amino acids. Germline V CDR1 and CDR2: KGHSH, LQKENI. The TCR originated in a female donor with multiple sclerosis, enrolled in a pregnancy study. The rearrangement joins TRBV18 to TRBJ2-7; 12 nucleotides match TRBD2. Sequencing used CD4+ T cells from peripheral blood mononuclear cells, obtained in the third trimester of pregnancy. CDR3 DNA sequence: TGTGCCAGCTCACCAAGGAGGACTAGCGGGATTCCTAACGAGCAGTACTTC. Translation: CASSPRRTSGIPNEQYF.